The rows below give T cell receptor beta chains drawn from one sample of a study of blood T cell repertoires in COVID-19. TCRdb's table, derived via immunoSEQ multiplex PCR, lists solely in-frame clones and lacks some. The repertoire holds over 300,000 clones, with roughly 90% as singletons. The sequencing input was peripheral blood. The receptors stem from a man between 18 and 29 years old with active or convalescent COVID-19. Each CDR3 is given with its conserved first and last residue. The D gene is left open where the match is weak. Size is omitted from some rows. Given values are once, few, many or a class for expanded clones.

>TRBJ2-7|.|TRBV5-1|TRBD2
CASSLTSGSEYEQYF
TGCGCCAGCAGCTTGACTAGCGGGAGCGAATACGAGCAGTACTTC
>TRBJ2-5|.|TRBV28|TRBD1
CASSPRDREALETQYF
TGTGCCAGCAGTCCCCGGGACAGGGAGGCTCTGGAGACCCAGTACTTC
>TRBJ1-1|.|TRBV7-2|TRBD1
CASSQDRGTVWAFF
TGTGCCAGCAGCCAGGACAGGGGGACCGTGTGGGCTTTCTTT
>TRBJ2-1|.|TRBV4-1|TRBD2
CASSHDPSGTGDEQFF
TGCGCCAGCAGCCACGACCCTAGCGGGACTGGCGATGAGCAGTTCTTC
>TRBJ1-1|few|TRBV3-1/TRBV3-2|.
CASSQVSEGRVNTEAFF
TGTGCCAGCAGCCAAGTTTCGGAGGGAAGGGTGAACACTGAAGCTTTCTTT
>TRBJ1-5|.|TRBV7-2|TRBD1
CASSLGQGNYQPQHF
TGTGCCAGCAGTCTTGGACAGGGAAATTATCAGCCCCAGCATTTT
>TRBJ1-1|.|TRBV5-1|.
CASSLVSGTEAFF
TGCGCCAGCAGCTTGGTATCGGGCACTGAAGCTTTCTTT
>TRBJ2-5|.|TRBV5-1|.
CASRNKETQYF
TGCGCCAGCAGAAACAAAGAGACCCAGTACTTC
>TRBJ1-4|.|TRBV5-6|TRBD1
CASSMGGTVREKLFF
TGTGCCAGCAGCATGGGCGGGACAGTCAGAGAAAAACTGTTTTTT
>TRBJ1-6|.|TRBV6-6|TRBD1
CASSSLRDREVGIYNSPLHF
TGTGCCAGCAGCTCTTTAAGGGACAGGGAAGTTGGGATCTATAATTCACCCCTCCACTTT